Below, one T cell receptor beta chain is given with its context. In the authors' workflow: The assay estimated nucleated cells by amplifying reference gene primers. Libraries were prepared by immunoSEQ multiplex PCR; TCRdb keeps only in-frame clonotypes and omits some of them. That table gives V, J and clone size, and the DNA gave D and trimming. Among more than 400,000 clones listed, 75% to 90% were seen once. These data originate in a study of blood T cell repertoires in COVID-19. Across the whole study: Both acute and convalescent COVID-19 samples were obtained from the United States, Italy and Spain. Sources were T cells, B-cell-depleted T cells, or PBMCs; the material itself was cDNA or gDNA.

This CDR3 is 14 amino acids long. V lost 8 bases and J 5 bases, leaving 18 bases between the germline ends. The germline V gene has CDR1 SGHTA and CDR2 FQGNSA. The rearrangement links TRBV7-2 to TRBJ1-2, with D perhaps matching TRBD1 (6 bases). The clonotype comes from a human donor in a cohort sampled during active COVID-19. The sample was peripheral blood. The CDR3 sequence: CASSPTGTPYGYTF. The CDR3 DNA is TGTGCCAGCTCCCCCACCGGGACACCTTATGGCTACACCTTC.